The rows below give T cell receptor beta chains drawn from one sample of a study of blood T cell repertoires in COVID-19. Sequencing used immunoSEQ multiplex PCR; TCRdb keeps in-frame clones, though not all of them. The sample consists of about 220,000 clones, 83% of them appearing once. The specimen was peripheral blood. These receptors originate from a woman between 40 and 50 years old with active or convalescent COVID-19. Each CDR3 is given with its conserved first and last residue. Each record gives: clone size, V gene, J gene, D gene, CDR3 protein, CDR3 DNA. The D gene is left open where the match is weak. Clone sizes are given selectively: once, few, many, or a class where the clone is expanded.

>NA|TRBV9|TRBJ1-5|TRBD1
CASSFTGDGNQPQHF
TGTGCCAGCAGCTTTACAGGGGACGGCAATCAGCCCCAGCATTTT
>NA|TRBV6-5|TRBJ2-5|TRBD2
CASTGLERGGLYF
TGTGCCAGCACGGGACTAGAGCGGGGGGGCCTGTACTTC
>NA|TRBV7-2|TRBJ2-1|NA
CASSLRPRGEQFF
TGTGCCAGCAGCTTACGTCCGCGGGGAGAGCAGTTCTTC
>NA|TRBV6-5|TRBJ2-3|TRBD1
CASRDRAGADTQYF
TGTGCCAGCCGGGACAGGGCCGGGGCAGATACGCAGTATTTT
>NA|TRBV6-6|TRBJ1-6|TRBD1
CASSSDRINSPLHF
TGTGCCAGCAGTTCGGACAGGATCAATTCACCCCTCCACTTT
>NA|TRBV7-2|TRBJ1-4|NA
CASSISLQANEKLFF
TGTGCCAGCAGCATAAGTCTCCAGGCTAATGAAAAACTGTTTTTT
>NA|TRBV30|TRBJ1-1|NA
CAWSPGGTEAFF
TGTGCCTGGAGTCCCGGGGGCACTGAAGCTTTCTTT
>NA|TRBV18|TRBJ1-6|NA
CASSPPQGFHNSPLHF
TGTGCCAGCTCACCACCGCAGGGCTTCCATAATTCACCCCTCCACTTT
>NA|TRBV6-1|TRBJ1-2|NA
CASSESGRNYGYTF
TGTGCCAGCAGTGAAAGCGGCAGGAACTATGGCTACACCTTC
>NA|TRBV28|TRBJ1-5|NA
CASSLFTGSSGNQPQHF
TGTGCCAGCAGTTTATTTACAGGGTCGTCGGGCAATCAGCCCCAGCATTTT
>few|TRBV25-1|TRBJ1-1|TRBD1
CASNTGAKAFF
TGTGCCAGCAATACAGGGGCAAAGGCTTTCTTT
>NA|TRBV6-5|TRBJ1-2|TRBD1
CASSYSKTGRLGYTF
TGTGCCAGCAGTTACTCGAAGACAGGGCGGTTAGGCTACACCTTC
>NA|TRBV5-4|TRBJ2-3|TRBD2
CASSLGREIDTQYF
TGTGCCAGCAGCTTGGGGCGGGAGATCGATACGCAGTATTTT
>NA|TRBV27|TRBJ1-2|TRBD1
CASRATQGADYGYTF
TGTGCCAGCAGGGCAACACAGGGGGCGGACTATGGCTACACCTTC
>NA|TRBV7-9|TRBJ1-4|NA
CASSLNGQNEKLFF
TGTGCCAGCAGCTTAAACGGTCAAAATGAAAAACTGTTTTTT
>NA|TRBV19|TRBJ1-1|TRBD1
CASSTRLGQAGTEAFF
TGTGCCAGTAGTACTCGCCTCGGACAGGCGGGGACTGAAGCTTTCTTT
>NA|TRBV7-2|TRBJ1-6|NA
CASSLVVSSYNSPLHF
TGTGCCAGCAGCTTAGTTGTTAGCTCCTATAATTCACCCCTCCACTTT
>NA|TRBV24-1|TRBJ2-1|NA
CATSRTGTPYNEQFF
TGTGCCACCAGTAGGACGGGAACCCCCTACAATGAGCAGTTCTTC
>NA|TRBV7-2|TRBJ1-5|NA
CASSHFGRDQAQHF
TGTGCCAGCAGCCACTTTGGGCGGGACCAGGCCCAGCATTTT
>NA|TRBV5-1|TRBJ2-5|TRBD2
CASSLGWTSGEEETQYF
TGCGCCAGCAGCTTGGGGTGGACTAGCGGGGAAGAAGAGACCCAGTACTTC
>NA|TRBV9|TRBJ2-2|NA
CASSAPGVDTGELFF
TGTGCCAGCAGCGCCCCGGGGGTGGACACCGGGGAGCTGTTTTTT
>NA|TRBV27|TRBJ1-2|TRBD1
CASSPGQGGYYGYTF
TGTGCCAGCAGCCCCGGACAGGGGGGATACTATGGCTACACCTTC
>NA|TRBV19|TRBJ1-5|TRBD1
CASSSLQGANNQPQHF
TGTGCCAGTAGCTCTCTACAGGGGGCGAACAATCAGCCCCAGCATTTT
>NA|TRBV29-1|TRBJ1-2|NA
CSVFLTQNYGYTF
TGCAGCGTTTTCCTAACACAGAACTATGGCTACACCTTC
>NA|TRBV27|TRBJ1-3|TRBD1
CASRSGTAGFGNTIYF
TGTGCCAGCAGGTCTGGGACAGCGGGTTTTGGAAACACCATATATTTT
>NA|TRBV2|TRBJ2-2|TRBD1
CASSPGGYTGELFF
TGTGCCAGCTCGCCAGGGGGCTACACCGGGGAGCTGTTTTTT
>NA|TRBV6-5|TRBJ2-1|NA
CASSYSNLEQFF
TGTGCCAGCAGTTACTCGAACTTAGAGCAGTTCTTC
>few|TRBV11-3|TRBJ2-1|TRBD2
CASSLPGGLYNEQFF
TGTGCCAGCAGCTTACCGGGGGGGCTCTACAATGAGCAGTTCTTC
>NA|TRBV5-6|TRBJ2-2|TRBD1
CASSSGTGASGELFF
TGTGCCAGCAGCTCCGGGACAGGGGCGTCCGGGGAGCTGTTTTTT
>NA|TRBV7-2|TRBJ2-3|TRBD2
CASSSGSGGATDTQYF
TGTGCCAGCAGCTCCGGTAGCGGGGGGGCCACAGATACGCAGTATTTT
>NA|TRBV7-2|TRBJ1-2|NA
CASSFTPFRGSGYTF
TGTGCCAGCAGCTTCACCCCATTCAGGGGTAGCGGCTACACCTTC
>NA|TRBV3-1/TRBV3-2|TRBJ2-5|TRBD2
CASSRTSGGLQETQYF
TGTGCCAGCAGCCGGACTAGCGGCGGGCTCCAAGAGACCCAGTACTTC
>NA|TRBV3-1/TRBV3-2|TRBJ1-3|NA
CASSPDRTWSGNTIYF
TGTGCCAGCAGCCCCGACAGGACTTGGTCTGGAAACACCATATATTTT
>NA|TRBV6-5|TRBJ2-1|NA
CASSLFPYNEQFF
TGTGCCAGCAGTCTCTTCCCCTACAATGAGCAGTTCTTC
>NA|TRBV6-1|TRBJ1-1|NA
CASSEQGVNTEAFF
TGTGCCAGCAGTGAACAGGGCGTAAACACTGAAGCTTTCTTT
>NA|TRBV24-1|TRBJ1-2|NA
CATSDWQGQGYTF
TGTGCCACCAGTGATTGGCAGGGACAAGGCTACACCTTC
>NA|TRBV27|TRBJ2-3|TRBD2
CASSSLAGGLTRDTQYF
TGTGCCAGCAGTTCATTAGCGGGAGGCCTTACCAGGGATACGCAGTATTTT
>NA|TRBV3-1/TRBV3-2|TRBJ2-7|NA
CASSRSTGSYEQYF
TGTGCCAGCAGCCGCTCTACAGGGTCCTACGAGCAGTACTTC
>NA|TRBV21-1|TRBJ1-6|NA
CARTEWRQIYNSPLHF
TGTGCCAGGACCGAGTGGCGACAGATTTATAATTCACCCCTCCACTTT
>few|TRBV10-3|TRBJ1-4|NA
CAIGGSNEKLFF
TGTGCCATCGGGGGGAGTAATGAAAAACTGTTTTTT
>NA|TRBV6-2/TRBV6-3|TRBJ1-1|TRBD1
CASSYSGQSTEAFF
TGTGCCAGCAGTTACTCGGGACAGTCTACTGAAGCTTTCTTT
>NA|TRBV7-6|TRBJ1-2|TRBD1
CASSLLGTGVYYGYTF
TGTGCCAGCAGCTTGTTGGGGACAGGGGTTTACTATGGCTACACCTTC
>NA|TRBV7-8|TRBJ1-1|NA
CASSTNLREAFF
TGTGCCAGCAGCACGAATCTGCGTGAAGCTTTCTTT
>NA|TRBV19|TRBJ1-5|NA
CASSIWGEGNQPQHF
TGTGCCAGTAGTATCTGGGGGGAAGGGAATCAGCCCCAGCATTTT
>NA|TRBV6-5|TRBJ2-3|TRBD2
CASSLAGRSRTQYF
TGTGCCAGCAGTCTAGCGGGACGGTCTAGGACGCAGTATTTT
>NA|TRBV6-1|TRBJ2-3|NA
CASSDRTRGSDTQYF
TGTGCCAGCAGTGATAGGACCCGGGGTTCAGATACGCAGTATTTT
>few|TRBV18|TRBJ1-4|NA
CASSPTRNEKLFF
TGTGCCAGCTCACCAACCAGGAATGAAAAACTGTTTTTT
>NA|TRBV19|TRBJ1-2|TRBD1
CASSIEAGGPGGGYTF
TGTGCCAGTAGTATAGAGGCAGGGGGCCCCGGTGGTGGCTACACCTTC
>NA|TRBV10-1|TRBJ2-3|TRBD2
CASSPGTSRTDTQYF
TGCGCCAGCAGCCCCGGGACTAGCAGAACAGATACGCAGTATTTT
>NA|TRBV29-1|TRBJ2-7|TRBD1
CSVALGQGAAYEQYF
TGCAGCGTTGCCTTGGGACAGGGGGCCGCCTACGAGCAGTACTTC
>NA|TRBV5-8|TRBJ1-1|NA
CASRLMGGGKAFF
TGTGCCAGCAGACTGATGGGGGGAGGGAAAGCTTTCTTT
>NA|TRBV11-3|TRBJ1-1|NA
CASSLVGGFSRVNTEAFF
TGTGCCAGCAGCTTAGTCGGGGGGTTTAGTAGAGTGAACACTGAAGCTTTCTTT
>few|TRBV24-1|TRBJ1-2|TRBD1
CATSEQGDGYTF
TGTGCCACCAGTGAACAGGGGGATGGCTACACCTTC
>once|TRBV3-1/TRBV3-2|TRBJ2-1|TRBD2
CASSQEGLAGGVF
TGTGCCAGCAGCCAAGAGGGTCTAGCGGGAGGGGTCTTC
>NA|TRBV11-2|TRBJ2-7|TRBD2
CASSSRTSGATEQYF
TGTGCCAGCAGCTCTCGGACTAGCGGGGCTACCGAGCAGTACTTC
>NA|TRBV2|TRBJ1-2|NA
CASSPQGSSSIYGYTF
TGTGCCAGCAGTCCTCAGGGGTCCTCGTCAATTTATGGCTACACCTTC
>NA|TRBV6-2/TRBV6-3|TRBJ2-3|TRBD2
CASSYPVGAGRSDTQYF
TGTGCCAGCAGTTACCCTGTAGGAGCGGGGAGATCCGATACGCAGTATTTT
>NA|TRBV11-3|TRBJ2-1|NA
CASSLAGNNEQFF
TGTGCCAGCAGCTTAGCGGGAAACAATGAGCAGTTCTTC
>NA|TRBV29-1|TRBJ1-1|NA
CSVEGRGREAEAFF
TGCAGCGTTGAAGGGCGGGGGAGAGAGGCTGAAGCTTTCTTT
>once|TRBV18|TRBJ1-6|NA
CASSPRRPEENSPLHF
TGTGCCAGCTCACCTCGGCGGCCGGAGGAGAATTCACCCCTCCACTTT